Below, 17 T cell receptor beta chains from the same sample are listed, as sequenced in a study of cytomegalovirus exposure and HLA in healthy donors. Both 60 Vbeta primers and 13 Jbeta primers went into the PCR. Clones were sequenced by immunoSEQ multiplex PCR, and TCRdb holds only the in-frame ones, with some missing. The table has around 92,000 clones, 81% seen once. The specimen sequenced was PBMCs. Receptors originate from a girl aged 2 to 9 in good health and CMV-seropositive.

This clone has a handful of counts. This chain uses TRBV9 with TRBJ1-4; no clear D. This CDR3 region has 15 residues. Germline V gene sequence: CDR1 SGDLS, CDR2 YYNGEE. V was clipped by 0 bases and J by 5 bases, with 11 bases between them. DNA of the CDR3: TGTGCCAGCAGCGTAGGGGTGACAAGGAATGAAAAACTGTTTTTT. Its protein is CASSVGVTRNEKLFF.

The CDR3 here is CASSLGQGASNQPQHF. CDR3 bases: TGTGCCAGCAGCTTGGGACAGGGGGCGAGCAATCAGCCCCAGCATTTT. This chain connects TRBV5-5 to TRBJ1-5; 10 bases line up with TRBD1. Germline V gene data show CDR1 as SGHKS and CDR2 as YYEKEE (reference sequence). The junction had 1 base not matched to a gene; V was cut back by 0 bases and J by 1 base. CDR3 length: 16 amino acids.

There are a few counts of this clone. The V call is TRBV30, the J call TRBJ1-6; D is undetermined. CDR1 and CDR2 from the germline V gene are GTSNPN and SVGIG (reference sequence). This CDR3 has 24 residues. V lost 0 bases and J 0 bases, leaving 33 bases between the germline ends. The CDR3 coding sequence is TGTGCCTGGAGTGTACGGTTCGAGGGAGACCCACCAAATCTCCTCAGCTCCTATAATTCACCCCTCCACTTT. Translating it yields CAWSVRFEGDPPNLLSSYNSPLHF. The entire variable domain, with the rest obtained from reference TRBV30 and TRBJ1-6, is as follows: SQTIHQWPATLVQPVGSPLSLECTVEGTSNPNLYWYRQAAGRGLQLLFYSVGIGQISSEVPQNLSASRPQDRQFILSSKKLLLSDSGFYLCAWSVRFEGDPPNLLSSYNSPLHFGNGTRLTVT.

This clone was seen only a few times. This chain connects TRBV6-1 to TRBJ1-4, with TRBD1 matching 7 bases. This CDR3 spans 15 amino acids. With 3 bases clipped from V and 5 bases from J, the junction kept 6 bases outside the gene matches. CDR1 and CDR2 (germline): MNHNS, SASEGT. CDR3 DNA: TGTGCCAGCAGTGAGATGGGACAGATGAATGAAAAACTGTTTTTT. Translated, it gives CASSEMGQMNEKLFF.

This clone has a single count. DNA for the CDR3: TGTGCCAGCACCCCCAGGGGTGGGGATTCGCGCACCGGGGAGCTGTTTTTT. Protein: CASTPRGGDSRTGELFF. The gene calls are TRBV7-9 and TRBJ2-2, with D possibly TRBD1 on 6 matching bases. Trimming pared 7 bases from V and 4 bases from J, leaving 22 bases between. This CDR3 region has 17 residues. Per germline, CDR1 SEHNR and CDR2 FQNEAQ (reference sequence).

The chain links TRBV4-1 to TRBJ1-1; tentative D call: TRBD1 (5 bases). CDR3 length: 15 amino acids. Germline lookup yields CDR1 MGHRA and CDR2 YSYEKL. Trimming took off 2 bases at V and 0 bases at J, with 10 bases between the two ends. The CDR3 DNA follows: TGCGCCAGCAGCCAATCCCGACAGTTGAACACTGAAGCTTTCTTT. Its protein is CASSQSRQLNTEAFF.

The rearrangement joins TRBV30 to TRBJ1-1; no reliable D call. Trimming took 7 bases from V and 6 from J, leaving 12 bases between them. This CDR3 has 11 residues. Looked up from germline, CDR1 is GTSNPN and CDR2 is SVGIG (reference sequence). The CDR3 region is CAYSGIAEAFF. CDR3 sequence (DNA): TGTGCCTATTCAGGTATTGCTGAAGCTTTCTTT.

V gene TRBV20-1 combines with J gene TRBJ1-1; D is unresolved. V lost 4 bases to trimming and J lost 6 bases, with 9 bases between them. CDR1 and CDR2 from the germline V gene are DFQATT and SNEGSKA (reference sequence). This CDR3 spans 11 amino acids. The CDR3 bases are TGCAGTGCTAATGGAGGGCCTGAAGCTTTCTTT. As protein: CSANGGPEAFF.

V usage is TRBV5-1 and J usage is TRBJ1-4, with 9 bases fitting TRBD1. After removal of 0 bases from V and 7 bases from J, the junction contained 4 bases not matched to a gene. In germline, CDR1 is SGHRS, CDR2 YFSETQ. The CDR3 spans 15 residues. The CDR3 DNA reads TGCGCCAGCAGCTTGGAAGGACAGGGGAGTGAAAAACTGTTTTTT. Its protein is CASSLEGQGSEKLFF.

This clone showed up just a few times. The genes are TRBV15 and TRBJ2-7; 7 bases match TRBD1. With V trimmed by 1 base and J by 5 bases, 2 bases remained unmatched. The CDR3 has 13 amino acids. CDR1 and CDR2 from the germline V gene are LNHNV and YYDKDF (reference sequence). The CDR3 here is CATSRVTGNEQYF. The CDR3, as DNA: TGTGCCACCAGCAGAGTGACAGGGAACGAGCAGTACTTC.

This chain joins TRBV6-4 and TRBJ2-3, with D maybe TRBD1 (5 bases). Germline V gene sequence: CDR1 MRHNA, CDR2 SNTAGT. The CDR3 runs 16 residues. Between the trimmed V and J ends, which lost 0 bases and 6 bases, there was a span of 16 bases. CDR3: CASSDSGRTTIDTQYF. DNA of the CDR3: TGTGCCAGCAGTGACTCGGGCCGGACAACGATTGATACGCAGTATTTT.

The CDR3 DNA reads as TGTGCCAGCAGATCCGGGACTGCCTACGAGCAGTACTTC. This codes for CASRSGTAYEQYF. This chain joins TRBV28 and TRBJ2-7, with a weak D call TRBD2 (6 bases). With 6 bases removed from V and 2 bases from J, the gap between germline ends came to 11 bases. Germline V lookup: CDR1 MDHEN, CDR2 SYDVKM. The CDR3 is 13 residues long.

V and J are TRBV2 and TRBJ1-5; D is undetermined. The germline V and J ends were trimmed by 5 bases and 0 bases, with 8 bases remaining between them. This CDR3 comprises 14 residues. Germline V CDR1 and CDR2: SNHLY, FYNNEI. In nucleotides, the CDR3 is TGTGCCAGCAGTCCAGTTTATAGCAATCAGCCCCAGCATTTT. Protein sequence: CASSPVYSNQPQHF.

The rearrangement links TRBV27 to TRBJ2-1, with D tentatively TRBD2 (6 bases). CDR3 length equals 13 residues. Germline values: CDR1 MNHEY, CDR2 SMNVEV (reference sequence). V dropped 3 bases and J dropped 10 bases, with 13 bases sitting between them. CDR3 nucleotides: TGTGCCAGCAGTTTCGGGGGATTCCGGGAGCAGTTCTTC. It encodes CASSFGGFREQFF.

This clone turned up a few times. This rearrangement joins TRBV6-5 to TRBJ2-1; 12 nucleotides agree with TRBD2. The CDR3 runs to 16 residues. V lost 4 bases, J lost 6 bases, and 7 bases stayed unmatched. Germline lookup yields CDR1 MNHEY and CDR2 SVGAGI. The CDR3 sequence is CASSSRLAGDGNEQFF. The CDR3 DNA sequence: TGTGCCAGCAGTTCTAGACTAGCGGGAGATGGCAATGAGCAGTTCTTC.

V and J are TRBV10-3 and TRBJ1-5; 7 positions agree with TRBD1. Trimming at V came to 11 bases and at J to 3 bases, leaving 7 bases not matched to a gene. The germline V gene has CDR1 ENHRY and CDR2 SYGVKD. CDR3 length equals 13 residues. CDR3 amino acids: CAAGTDFNQPQHF. CDR3 in DNA: TGTGCCGCCGGGACAGATTTCAATCAGCCCCAGCATTTT.

With respect to this clone: The same CDR3 is also encoded by other DNA sequences in this sample. The rearrangement uses TRBV20-1 and TRBJ2-7; D remains ambiguous. CDR1 is DFQATT and CDR2 is SNEGSKA in the germline V gene (reference sequence). The CDR3 runs to 11 residues. The V gene lost 3 bases and the J gene lost 3 bases, with 6 bases spanning the gap. The chain's CDR3 is CSASGSYEQYF. The CDR3, as DNA: TGCAGTGCTAGTGGCAGCTACGAGCAGTACTTC.